The source of this T cell receptor beta chain is a study of blood T cell repertoires in COVID-19. TCRdb's table, derived via immunoSEQ multiplex PCR, lists solely in-frame clones and lacks some. Of 100,000 to 150,000 clones listed, 70% to 85% are singletons. This clone was counted at least ten times. The sample comprised peripheral blood. This TCR came from a woman aged 50 to 60 with acute or convalescent COVID-19.

CDR3 amino acids: CASSPGTEAFF. DNA for the CDR3: TGTGCCAGCAGCCCGGGCACTGAAGCTTTCTTT. The J gene is TRBJ1-1, the V gene TRBV9; D ambiguous. V was shortened by 4 bases and J by 4 bases, with 5 bases between the two germline ends. Germline V lookup: CDR1 SGDLS, CDR2 YYNGEE. CDR3 length: 11 amino acids.